The present T cell receptor beta chain was sequenced within a study of blood T cells in healthy people across ages (dated by TCRdb to between 2014 and 2017). Regarding the study in general: In model experiments, template switching captured roughly one uniquely barcoded TCR beta cDNA molecule for every two T cells. To track age-related changes in TCR beta repertoire diversity, the study relied on deep sequencing normalized with unique cDNA molecular identifiers. Donors were grouped into four age groups: young (average approximately 15 years), middle-aged (under 40), aged (about 59) and long-lived (just over 80). To avoid experimental bias, donors of different ages were spread randomly across the sequencing lanes. Using the same blood draw, the study looked at two additional independent replicas of 1 million unique cDNA reads for two donors, one aged 18 to 29 and the other aged 80 or older. The study at large found these results: As age increased, observed TCR beta diversity per million T cells dropped in a roughly linear way, and a significant reduction was already evident by age roughly 40. Since profiling was done on bulk unsorted PBMCs, naive and antigen-experienced compartments could not be conclusively compared. The long-lived group showed more naive CD4+ T cells, fewer expanded clones and increased TCR diversity than the aged group, suggesting age selection. Total diversity estimates from one million sequenced T cells were considered lower bounds and underestimates. There was a strong correlation between observed TCR beta diversity and the percentage of naive T cells measured by flow cytometry. The CMV infection status of donors was not known, potentially confounding age-related changes in expanded clonotypes.

Library generation was performed with 5' RACE. TCRdb shows the sequencer as Illumina HiSeq 2500. The second PCR ran for roughly 7 to 11 cycles and used a J-beta primer mix along with a sample-barcoded 5' primer. Each TCR beta cDNA molecule received a unique molecular identifier from a template-switch 5' adaptor carrying 12 random nucleotides. At least 3 million CDR3-containing paired-end reads were obtained from each sample. The Mint cDNA synthesis kit, primed by a TRBC-specific oligonucleotide, was used to synthesize first-strand cDNA from all RNA. Following uracil-DNA glycosylase treatment, a first 18-cycle PCR with universal primers M1SS and BC2_uni_R was performed on all cDNA. As for the authors' bioinformatics: Each sample was normalized by randomly selecting 1 million high-quality reads, each carrying a distinct molecular identifier. Instead of being binned into consensus sequences, reads with shared molecular identifiers were discarded. MiTCR, run with a Q25 quality threshold and the strictest error-elimination algorithm, handled CDR3 identification, clonotype clustering and error correction. Lower-bound total TCR beta diversity was estimated with a nonparametric unseen species model using Euler transformation. The public reads were reprocessed in TCRdb via fastp at Q25 and MiXCR, keeping in-frame beta chains. Merged by CDR3 protein, the rows form single entries marked with the most common genes and DNA. The V and J calls and clone size come from TCRdb's table, not from the authors' own analysis. The sample has 1.5 million to 2 million distinct CDR3 sequences on record, about 35% of them singletons. 11% of the sample is held by the ten biggest clonotypes.

The donors were roughly 39 Caucasian individuals from Russia, aged about 6 to 95 years, who were systemically healthy. Approximately 10 milliliters of peripheral blood were collected from each donor into EDTA-treated Vacutainer tubes. PBMCs were isolated by Ficoll-Paque density-gradient centrifugation, with at least 6 million obtained per sample. Total RNA was extracted from PBMCs with Trizol reagent, with at least 5.5 micrograms obtained per sample. For every donor, flow cytometry on a PBMC aliquot measured the percentage of naive CD45RAhigh/CD27high T cells. This clonotype was observed once. Its antigen target is currently unknown. Base qualities are missing; no much larger clone stands one base away. One read offers little support. Trimmed from V: 11 bases; trimmed from J: 2 bases; junction bases lacking a gene match: 7. Reading the germline V gene (reference sequence) gives CDR1 LGHDT and CDR2 YNNKEL. Counted from cysteine to phenylalanine, this CDR3 has 15 amino acids. Only the CDR3 DNA is retained, 45 bases long and in frame from the first base.

The sequencing input was blood. The V and J genes are TRBV3-1 and TRBJ2-6; 9 central nucleotides agree with TRBD2. The sequence came from a woman under 40 in good health. The CDR3 here reads CAPTAGGTGANVLTF. The nucleotide sequence reads as follows: TGTGCCCCTACAGCGGGGGGTACTGGGGCCAACGTCCTGACTTTC. Joined to the reference TRBV3-1 and TRBJ2-6 proteins, this CDR3 gives the full variable domain: DTAVSQTPKYLVTQMGNDKSIKCEQNLGHDTMYWYKQDSKKFLKIMFSYNNKELIINETVPNRFSPKSPDKAHLNLHINSLELGDSAVYFCAPTAGGTGANVLTFGAGSRLTVL.